What follows are 30 T cell receptor beta chains derived from one specimen sequenced in a study of blood T cells in healthy people across ages. A second PCR, run for roughly 7 to 11 cycles, used a sample-barcoded 5' primer plus a J-beta primer mix. One entry per CDR3 protein, called by TCRdb with MiXCR from the 5' RACE reads. Among roughly 700,000 distinct CDR3 sequences listed, 49% were seen once. The sequencing input was blood. These TCRs come from a woman aged 55-69 years in good health.

V gene TRBV28 combines with J gene TRBJ2-4; D gene unclear. The J call may be incorrect, as the DNA end agrees better with TRBJ2-7. There are 13 residues in the CDR3. Germline V gene sequence: CDR1 MDHEN, CDR2 SYDVKM. The CDR3 DNA sequence: TGTGCCAGCAGCCCACGACCCGGGTACGAGCAGTACTTC. Translated: CASSPRPGYEQYF.

This chain uses TRBV20-1 with TRBJ1-2; D uncertain. In germline, CDR1 is DFQATT, CDR2 SNEGSKA (reference sequence). CDR3 length: 16 amino acids. Trimming took off 0 bases at V and 1 base at J, with 15 bases between the two ends. CDR3 coding DNA: TGCAGTGCTAGAGATAGGGTCGGGCAAGATAACTATGGCTACACCTTC. This encodes CSARDRVGQDNYGYTF.

V gene TRBV12-5 combines with J gene TRBJ2-1; D might be TRBD1 (5 bases). The germline V gene has CDR1 LGHNT and CDR2 FRNRAP. V lost 5 bases to trimming and J lost 7 bases, with 12 bases between them. The CDR3 loop spans 13 amino acids. CDR3 bases: TGTGCTAGTGGTCCCCAGGGTAGAAATGAGCAGTTCTTC. Its translation: CASGPQGRNEQFF.

The chain carries TRBV6-4 and TRBJ2-1; the D gene is possibly TRBD1 (6 bases). Matching the DNA end better, TRBJ2-7 makes the J call doubtful. This CDR3 spans 14 amino acids. Looked up from germline, CDR1 is MRHNA and CDR2 is SNTAGT. In DNA, the CDR3 is TGTGCCGCAGACCGGACAGTTGTCTCCTACGAGCAGTACTTC. Amino acid sequence: CAADRTVVSYEQYF.

V and J are TRBV4-3 and TRBJ1-3; unclear D gene. The CDR3 runs 16 residues. Germline-derived CDR1 and CDR2 are LGHNA and YSLEER. Trimming removed 0 bases at V and 3 bases at J, with 12 bases between. CDR3 in DNA: TGCGCCAGCAGCCAAGATTTAATACAACTTGGAAACACCATATATTTT. This codes for CASSQDLIQLGNTIYF.

On this clonotype: The junction does not match germline at one end; this may be a read error. The gene calls are TRBV10-3 and TRBJ2-7; the D is unclear. The germline gives CDR1 ENHRY, CDR2 SYGVKD. The CDR3 runs 12 residues. Here the CDR3 DNA reads TGTGCCATCAGGTTTAGTTCCTACGTGCAGTACTTC. This sequence encodes CAIRFSSYVQYF.

This clonotype was detected many times. V is TRBV5-5 and J is TRBJ1-4; D uncertain. The germline CDR1 and CDR2 sequences are SGHKS and YYEKEE (reference sequence). Trimming cost V 1 base and J 4 bases, with 8 bases left between them. The CDR3 is made up of 14 amino acids. CDR3 nucleotides: TGTGCCAGCAGCTTGTCGGGTGGTAATGAAAAACTGTTTTTT. Translating it yields CASSLSGGNEKLFF.

The rearrangement links TRBV20-1 to TRBJ1-1; D perhaps matches TRBD1 (5 bases). The CDR3 length is 15 residues. V lost 8 bases to trimming and J lost 4 bases, with 23 bases between them. Germline V gives CDR1 DFQATT, CDR2 SNEGSKA (reference sequence). CDR3 DNA: TGCAGTCCCCCGTGGGGACCGGCTTTCGGCACTGAAGCTTTCTTT. Residues: CSPPWGPAFGTEAFF.

The V call is TRBV2, the J call TRBJ2-7, with TRBD1 identical over 7 bases. This CDR3 contains 15 residues. The V gene's germline CDR1 is SNHLY and CDR2 FYNNEI. With 7 bases clipped from V and 0 bases from J, the junction kept 9 bases outside the gene matches. The CDR3 nucleotides read TGTGCCAGCAAAGGGGGCTCAGGGAGCTCCTACGAGCAGTACTTC. As protein: CASKGGSGSSYEQYF.

This clonotype was seen more than once but under ten times. The chain couples TRBV12-3 or TRBV12-4 to TRBJ2-5; D remains unclear. CDR3 length: 14 amino acids. Trimming stripped 2 bases from V and 2 bases from J, with 9 bases between. CDR3 nucleotide sequence: TGTGCCAGCAGTTTACAAAACAGTCAAGAGACCCAGTACTTC. Residues: CASSLQNSQETQYF.

This clonotype was counted at least ten times. The V call is TRBV7-3, the J call TRBJ2-7; D is uncertain. Looked up from germline, CDR1 is SGHTA and CDR2 is FQGTGA. Trimming took 2 bases from V and 1 from J, leaving 9 bases between them. The CDR3 sequence is 14 residues long. CDR3 in amino acids: CASSLSAESYEQYF. In DNA form, the CDR3 reads TGTGCCAGCAGCTTATCCGCGGAGTCCTACGAGCAGTACTTC. The full variable domain, rest sourced from reference TRBV7-3 and TRBJ2-7, is GAGVSQTPSNKVTEKGKYVELRCDPISGHTALYWYRQSLGQGPEFLIYFQGTGAADDSGLPNDRFFAVRPEGSVSTLKIQRTERGDSAVYLCASSLSAESYEQYFGPGTRLTVT.

This clonotype occurred once. The junction does not match germline at one end; this may be a read error. This chain links TRBV25-1 with TRBJ2-7; TRBD2 is a possible D gene (6 bases). The CDR3 extends over 13 amino acids. Germline CDR1 MGHDK, CDR2 SYGVNS. The CDR3 DNA is TGTGCCAGCTCGAGAGGAGGGTCCGACGAGCGGTACTTC. This gives the protein CASSRGGSDERYF.

This clonotype was seen a few times. The chain has TRBV14 and TRBJ2-7, with D unresolved. Germline CDR1 is SGHDN and CDR2 is FVKESK. With 1 base removed from V and 3 bases from J, the gap between germline ends came to 7 bases. The CDR3 has 13 amino acids. The CDR3 DNA is TGTGCCAGCAGCCAAGTAGGTGGCTACGAGCAGTACTTC. This sequence encodes CASSQVGGYEQYF. Complete variable domain (other parts from reference TRBV14 and TRBJ2-7): EAGVTQFPSHSVIEKGQTVTLRCDPISGHDNLYWYRRVMGKEIKFLLHFVKESKQDESGMPNNRFLAERTGGTYSTLKVQPAELEDSGVYFCASSQVGGYEQYFGPGTRLTVT.

In this sample, this clonotype turned up a few times. CDR3 sequence reads: CASSDNSYEQYF. The CDR3 bases are TGCGCCAGCAGCGACAACTCCTACGAGCAGTACTTC. The rearrangement joins TRBV5-1 to TRBJ2-7; D not resolved. Germline V gene lookup returns CDR1 SGHRS and CDR2 YFSETQ. Trimming left V 4 bases short and J 0 bases short, with 5 bases between. The CDR3 covers 12 residues.

The CDR3 is CSARDRAIGGETQYF. CDR3 nucleotide sequence: TGCAGTGCTAGAGATCGGGCTATCGGGGGGGAGACCCAGTACTTC. The chain combines TRBV20-1 with TRBJ2-5, with 7 bases identical to TRBD2. This CDR3 is built from 15 residues. Germline CDR1 DFQATT, CDR2 SNEGSKA (reference sequence). With V trimmed by 0 bases and J by 5 bases, 9 bases remained unmatched.

The CDR3 protein is CSARRQLWRYTF. The CDR3 DNA reads as TGCAGTGCTAGGCGACAGCTATGGCGCTACACCTTC. V usage is TRBV20-1 and J usage is TRBJ1-2; D may be TRBD1 (5 bases). The CDR3 extends over 12 amino acids. Trimming took 3 bases from V and 9 from J, leaving 14 bases between them. Germline CDR1 DFQATT, CDR2 SNEGSKA (reference sequence).

The chain has TRBV6-2 or TRBV6-3 and TRBJ2-3; no clear D gene. This CDR3 comprises 12 residues. The V end lost 5 bases, the J end lost 2 bases, and 5 bases lay between the germline ends. The V gene's germline CDR1 is MNHEY and CDR2 SVGEGT. The CDR3, as DNA: TGTGCCAGCAGTCAATTCACAGATACGCAGTATTTT. Protein: CASSQFTDTQYF.

This clonotype was found a few times. This sequence joins TRBV2 and TRBJ2-1; D is perhaps TRBD2 (6 bases). The germline V gene has CDR1 SNHLY and CDR2 FYNNEI. The V end lost 6 bases, the J end lost 7 bases, and 19 bases lay between the germline ends. The CDR3 sequence is 15 residues long. CDR3 coding DNA: TGTGCCAGCAGGGACATTACGGGAGCAACTAATGAGCAGTTCTTC. Its translation is CASRDITGATNEQFF.

The V gene is TRBV20-1, the J gene TRBJ1-1; D might be TRBD1 (5 bases). The CDR3 covers 14 residues. Trimming left V 0 bases short and J 4 bases short, with 12 bases between. From germline, CDR1 is DFQATT and CDR2 SNEGSKA (reference sequence). The CDR3 region is CSARDTGQGTEAFF. Here the CDR3 DNA reads TGCAGTGCTAGAGATACGGGGCAGGGCACTGAAGCTTTCTTT.

The gene calls are TRBV4-2 and TRBJ1-4, with D unresolved. The CDR3 runs 15 residues. With 0 bases removed from V and 6 bases from J, the gap between germline ends came to 11 bases. Germline CDR1 is LGHNA and CDR2 is YNFKEQ. The DNA of the CDR3 is TGTGCCAGCAGCCAAGATACGAACGCTGATGAAAAACTGTTTTTT. This encodes CASSQDTNADEKLFF.

The chain recombines TRBV23-1 with TRBJ2-7; either TRBD1 or TRBD2 may fit D (7 bases each). TRBV23-1 is an ORF, and what it does is uncertain. Trimming pared 0 bases from V and 12 bases from J, leaving 24 bases between. The CDR3 has 16 residues. Written as DNA, the CDR3 is TGCGCCAGCAGTCAATCTCAGGGGGAGGGGGGCGAGATTCGGTACTTC. Translation: CASSQSQGEGGEIRYF.

The rearrangement joins TRBV28 to TRBJ2-4; weak D call: TRBD2 (5 bases). The J call is in doubt because the DNA end fits TRBJ2-7 better. Germline loops: CDR1 MDHEN, CDR2 SYDVKM. This CDR3 is 14 amino acids long. The CDR3 coding sequence is TGTGCCAGCCTCGGAAGGAGGTTTGGGTACGAGCAGTACTTC. It translates to CASLGRRFGYEQYF.

This clonotype turned up a few times. The chain couples TRBV29-1 to TRBJ1-2; no clear D gene. V gave up 3 bases and J gave up 0 bases, with 11 bases separating them. CDR3 size: 14 residues. Germline V gene sequence: CDR1 SQVTM, CDR2 ANQGSEA. CDR3 sequence (DNA): TGCAGCGTTGATTTGGGCGGATCTAACTATGGCTACACCTTC. Translated: CSVDLGGSNYGYTF.

In regard to this clonotype: At one end, the junction sequence differs from germline, possibly due to a read error. DNA of the CDR3: TGTGCCGGCAGCCAAAGGGCCTACAATGAGCAGTACTTC. It is translated as CAGSQRAYNEQYF. This sequence joins TRBV7-3 and TRBJ2-1; D gene uncertain. The DNA end favors TRBJ2-7, so the J call may be wrong. The CDR3 totals 13 residues. Germline V gene lookup returns CDR1 SGHTA and CDR2 FQGTGA.

On this clonotype itself: Since the CDR3 does not end with the conserved phenylalanine or tryptophan, this likely comes from a read error. The chain joins TRBV3-1 to TRBJ2-5; D might be TRBD2 (6 bases). Trimming removed 2 bases at V and 3 bases at J, with 16 bases between. The CDR3 runs to 16 residues. Germline CDR1 reads LGHDT; CDR2 reads YNNKEL (reference sequence). The CDR3 DNA reads TGTGCCAGCAGCCAATACGGAGGGTGGACTGAAGAGACCCAGTACCTC. Translation gives CASSQYGGWTEETQYL.

The table lists this clonotype with a count of one. The rearrangement links TRBV3-1 to TRBJ2-1; D not resolved. Trimming took 0 bases from V and 13 from J, leaving 7 bases between them. In germline, CDR1 is LGHDT, CDR2 YNNKEL (reference sequence). The CDR3 runs to 11 residues. CDR3 in amino acids: CASSQEGGQFF. The CDR3 nucleotides are TGTGCCAGCAGCCAAGAAGGTGGACAGTTCTTC.

This clonotype has just a few counts. The CDR3 loop is CASSYGLAGANEQFF. DNA for the CDR3: TGTGCCAGCAGCTATGGACTAGCGGGAGCAAATGAGCAGTTCTTC. The gene calls are TRBV9 and TRBJ2-1; TRBD2 agrees at 13 bases. Trimming took 4 bases from V and 7 from J; bases not matched to a gene: 5. The CDR3 runs to 15 residues. Germline assignment: CDR1 SGDLS and CDR2 YYNGEE.

The chain uses TRBV10-3 and TRBJ1-5; possible D gene TRBD1, 6 bases. V lost 1 base and J lost 0, with 19 bases in between. The CDR3 is 19 amino acids. Germline values: CDR1 ENHRY, CDR2 SYGVKD. The CDR3 region is CAISEFLPDWTDSNQPQHF. The CDR3 DNA is TGTGCCATCAGTGAGTTCCTACCCGATTGGACAGATAGCAATCAGCCCCAGCATTTT.

On this clonotype itself: Mismatch with germline at one junction end may stem from a read error. J is TRBJ2-5 and V is TRBV7-7, with 7 bases fitting TRBD2. From germline, CDR1 is SSHAT and CDR2 FNYEAQ (reference sequence). The CDR3 totals 15 residues. CDR3 bases: TGTGCTAGCAGTTCCCTAGTGGGAGGGGAAGAGACCCAGTACTTC. Residues: CASSSLVGGEETQYF. Full variable domain (missing parts from reference TRBV7-7 and TRBJ2-5): GAGVSQSPRYKVTKRGQDVTLRCDPISSHATLYWYQQALGQGPEFLTYFNYEAQPDKSGLPSDRFSAERPEGSISTLTIQRTEQRDSAMYRCASSSLVGGEETQYFGPGTRLLVL.

Turning to this clonotype: Sequence at one end of the junction differs from germline and may be a read error. The chain joins TRBV5-4 to TRBJ2-7, with a possible D match to TRBD2 (5 bases). CDR1 and CDR2 (germline): SGHNT, YYREEE (reference sequence). This CDR3 contains 13 residues. The CDR3: CASSLVAGGERYF. The CDR3 region has the DNA TGTGCCAGCAGCTTGGTGGCAGGAGGCGAGCGGTACTTC.